This entry lists 30 T cell receptor beta chains sequenced from one sample in a study of coeliac disease. Produced via immunoSEQ multiplex PCR; TCRdb's table is partial and in-frame only. The data hold approximately 7,000 clones, with approximately 72% observed a single time. The sample was lamina propria lymphocytes from the gut. The receptors originated from a man over 45 with active celiac disease.

CDR3 amino acids: CASSLTGIAYGYTF. The CDR3 DNA follows: TGTGCCAGCAGCTTGACAGGGATCGCCTATGGCTACACCTTC. The rearrangement uses TRBV5-6 and TRBJ1-2, with TRBD1 as a possible D gene (6 bases). V lost 1 base to trimming and J lost 4 bases, with 11 bases between them. CDR3 length: 14 residues. Per the germline V gene, CDR1 is SGHDT and CDR2 is YYEEEE. The variable domain in full, completed from reference TRBV5-6 and TRBJ1-2, reads DAGVTQSPTHLIKTRGQQVTLRCSPKSGHDTVSWYQQALGQGPQFIFQYYEEEERQRGNFPDRFSGHQFPNYSSELNVNALLLGDSALYLCASSLTGIAYGYTFGSGTRLTVV.

J is TRBJ2-7 and V is TRBV2; perhaps TRBD2 as D (6 bases). The CDR3 extends over 13 amino acids. V lost 6 bases and J 1 base, leaving 10 bases between the germline ends. Germline CDR1 reads SNHLY; CDR2 reads FYNNEI. CDR3 in DNA: TGTGCCAGCAGGCGGGACTCATCCTACGAGCAGTACGTC. The encoded protein is CASRRDSSYEQYV.

Notes on this clone: At one of its ends the junction is not consistent with the germline gene, which may arise from a read error. The genes are TRBV2 and TRBJ2-1, with a weak D call TRBD2 (5 bases). The CDR3 runs to 11 residues. Germline CDR1 is SNHLY and CDR2 is FYNNEI. The CDR3 here is CASSGTPRWLF. The CDR3 DNA is TGTGCCAGCAGTGGGACTCCCCGGTGGCTCTTC. Combining the CDR3 with reference TRBV2 and TRBJ2-1 gives the whole variable domain EPEVTQTPSHQVTQMGQEVILRCVPISNHLYFYWYRQILGQKVEFLVSFYNNEISEKSEIFDDQFSVERPDGSNFTLKIRSTKLEDSAMYFCASSGTPRWLFGPGTRLTVL.

This clone was observed a handful of times. The chain uses TRBV21-1 and TRBJ2-7; whether TRBD2, the table's D call, matches the DNA was not checked. TRBV21-1 is a pseudogene locus. The length of the CDR3 is 18 residues. In nucleotides, the CDR3 is TGTGCCAGCAGCTTTCAATCGGGTGGGCTAGCGGGAGGGGGCGAGCAGTACGTC. Amino acids: CASSFQSGGLAGGGEQYV.

This chain connects TRBV15 to TRBJ1-1; D possibly corresponds to TRBD1 (5 bases). Germline V lookup: CDR1 LNHNV, CDR2 YYDKDF (reference sequence). The CDR3 spans 15 residues. Trimming took 1 base from V and 1 from J, leaving 10 bases between them. The CDR3 nucleotides read TGTGCCACCAGCAGAGGGGGGGTCGAGAACACTGAAGCTTTCTTT. Its protein is CATSRGGVENTEAFF.

V is TRBV14 and J is TRBJ1-3, with unresolved D. This CDR3 has 15 amino acids. The V gene lost 1 base and the J gene lost 4 bases, with 11 bases spanning the gap. Germline V CDR1 and CDR2: SGHDN, FVKESK. CDR3 in DNA: TGTGCCAGCAGCCAAGGACGGACGGGGGGAAACACCATATATTTT. Its translation is CASSQGRTGGNTIYF.

This clone was counted a few times. The chain carries TRBV5-4 and TRBJ2-3; 12 bases align to TRBD2. Trimming removed 4 bases from V and 0 bases from J; junction bases left unmatched: 6. The length of the CDR3 is 17 residues. The germline gives CDR1 SGHNT, CDR2 YYREEE (reference sequence). The CDR3 region is CASSPRLAGVSTDTQYF. The CDR3 region has the DNA TGTGCCAGCAGCCCGCGACTAGCGGGAGTGAGCACAGATACGCAGTATTTT.

The genes are TRBV7-3 and TRBJ2-3; TRBD2 might be the D (8 bases). Between the trimmed V and J ends, which lost 4 bases and 3 bases, there was a span of 17 bases. Per the germline V gene, CDR1 is SGHTA and CDR2 is FQGTGA. CDR3 size: 16 residues. The CDR3 loop reads CASSSGGGAGTDTQYF. The CDR3 DNA reads as TGTGCCAGCAGCTCGGGAGGGGGCGCGGGAACAGATACGCAGTATTTT.

The V gene is TRBV19, the J gene TRBJ1-2, with 7 bases identical to TRBD1. The CDR3 totals 15 residues. Germline assignment: CDR1 LNHDA and CDR2 SQIVND (reference sequence). The V gene end was trimmed by 5 bases and the J gene end by 2 bases; junction bases not matched to a gene: 8. The CDR3 sequence: CASSFPDRPNYGYTF. In DNA, the CDR3 is TGTGCCAGTAGTTTCCCGGACAGGCCCAACTATGGCTACACCTTC.

The chain is built from TRBV9 and TRBJ2-2; 12 nucleotides align to TRBD2. Germline V lookup: CDR1 SGDLS, CDR2 YYNGEE. J lost 3 bases, V lost 0 bases, and 6 bases had no gene match. The CDR3 spans 18 residues. CDR3 DNA sequence: TGTGCCAGCAGCGTAGGACTAGCGGGAGTGGTGTACACCGGGGAGCTGTTTTTT. This codes for CASSVGLAGVVYTGELFF.

The chain couples TRBV6-5 to TRBJ1-2, with 8 bases fitting TRBD1. Germline V gene lookup returns CDR1 MNHEY and CDR2 SVGAGI. The junction had 1 base not matched to a gene; V was cut back by 5 bases and J by 5 bases. The CDR3 covers 12 residues. This chain's CDR3 is CASSQGAYGYTF. Written as DNA, the CDR3 is TGTGCCAGCAGTCAGGGGGCGTATGGCTACACCTTC.

This sequence joins TRBV10-2 and TRBJ2-1, with TRBD2 matching 12 bases. The CDR3 contains 16 residues. V was clipped by 3 bases and J by 6 bases; unmatched bases: 6. CDR1 WSHSY and CDR2 SAAADI come from the germline V gene. The CDR3 DNA sequence: TGCGCCAGCAGTGACCGACTAGCGGGAGCCTTCAATGAGCAGTTCTTC. This sequence encodes CASSDRLAGAFNEQFF.

The genes are TRBV28 and TRBJ1-2, with 9 bases identical to TRBD1. The V and J ends lost 7 bases and 2 bases, in that order; junction bases with no gene match: 8. This CDR3 contains 15 residues. CDR1 is MDHEN and CDR2 is SYDVKM in the germline V gene. This CDR3 is CASTSWTGENYGYTF. DNA for the CDR3: TGTGCCAGCACCTCATGGACAGGGGAAAACTATGGCTACACCTTC.

This clone was found a few times. The chain is built from TRBV6-5 and TRBJ2-3; D is undetermined. Trimming took off 7 bases at V and 2 bases at J, with 16 bases between the two ends. The CDR3 has 15 amino acids. Per germline, CDR1 MNHEY and CDR2 SVGAGI. The CDR3 protein is CASKIRGLNTDTQYF. CDR3 coding DNA: TGTGCCAGCAAGATCCGCGGCCTAAACACAGATACGCAGTATTTT.

Only a few counts were recorded for this clone. The same CDR3 is also encoded by other DNA sequences in this sample. The V and J genes are TRBV5-6 and TRBJ1-4, with 10 bases aligning to TRBD1. V shed 2 bases, J shed 6 bases, and the junction held 4 bases outside the gene matches. The CDR3 contains 15 residues. CDR1 SGHDT and CDR2 YYEEEE come from the germline V gene. The CDR3, as DNA: TGTGCCAGCAGCTTTCTTGGGACAGGGGATGAAAAACTGTTTTTT. Protein sequence: CASSFLGTGDEKLFF. The whole variable domain, filled in from reference TRBV5-6 and TRBJ1-4, reads DAGVTQSPTHLIKTRGQQVTLRCSPKSGHDTVSWYQQALGQGPQFIFQYYEEEERQRGNFPDRFSGHQFPNYSSELNVNALLLGDSALYLCASSFLGTGDEKLFFGSGTQLSVL.

Here the CDR3 reads CASSHRGLNTEAFF. The CDR3 nucleotides read TGCGCCAGCAGCCACAGGGGACTGAACACTGAAGCTTTCTTT. The rearrangement links TRBV23-1 to TRBJ1-1, with TRBD1 matching over 7 bases. TRBV23-1 is labeled an ORF, and its function is uncertain. The V gene end was trimmed by 6 bases and the J gene end by 0 bases; junction bases not matched to a gene: 4. CDR3 size: 14 residues.

The chain employs TRBV30 and TRBJ1-1; possibly TRBD1 for D (6 bases). Trimming took off 0 bases at V and 7 bases at J, with 15 bases between the two ends. Germline V CDR1 and CDR2: GTSNPN, SVGIG (reference sequence). This CDR3 has 14 amino acids. In DNA form, the CDR3 reads TGTGCCTGGAGTGTATCCAGGGACAAGTATGAAGCTTTCTTT. Its protein product is CAWSVSRDKYEAFF.

J is TRBJ1-2 and V is TRBV5-6; D remains unclear. Germline V CDR1 and CDR2: SGHDT, YYEEEE. V was shortened by 1 base and J by 2 bases, with 6 bases between the two germline ends. This CDR3 has 13 residues. Written as DNA, the CDR3 is TGTGCCAGCAGCTTGTACCAGAACTATGGCTACACCTTC. This encodes CASSLYQNYGYTF.

This clone was seen a few times. This chain joins TRBV11-3 and TRBJ2-1; a possible D gene is TRBD2 (6 bases). CDR3 length equals 15 residues. V gave up 5 bases and J gave up 2 bases, with 13 bases separating them. Germline CDR1 reads SGHNT; CDR2 reads YENEEA. CDR3 amino acids: CASSPRDSAYNEQFF. CDR3 nucleotides: TGTGCCAGCAGCCCCCGGGACTCTGCCTACAATGAGCAGTTCTTC.

The gene calls are TRBV5-5 and TRBJ1-6; D is unclear. The CDR3 contains 14 residues. Trimming left V 0 bases short and J 8 bases short, with 9 bases between. Germline V gene data show CDR1 as SGHKS and CDR2 as YYEKEE (reference sequence). The CDR3 sequence is CASSLESHDSPLHF. Written as DNA, the CDR3 is TGTGCCAGCAGCTTGGAATCCCATGATTCACCCCTCCACTTT.

This clone appeared a single time. The chain has TRBV15 and TRBJ2-3; the D gene is possibly TRBD1 (6 bases). The germline gives CDR1 LNHNV, CDR2 YYDKDF (reference sequence). The CDR3 is 15 residues long. With 1 base removed from V and 2 bases from J, the gap between germline ends came to 10 bases. CDR3 nucleotides: TGTGCCACCAGCAGAGCAGGGACATCCACAGATACGCAGTATTTT. This translates into CATSRAGTSTDTQYF.

The rearrangement links TRBV7-9 to TRBJ2-3; the match to TRBD1 covers 9 bases. Trimming cost V 1 base and J 6 bases; bases outside gene matches: 2. There are 14 residues in the CDR3. Germline CDR1 and CDR2: SEHNR and FQNEAQ (reference sequence). The CDR3 region has the DNA TGTGCCAGCAGCTTAGGGGACAGGGAGGATACGCAGTATTTT. As protein: CASSLGDREDTQYF.

CDR3 residues: CAITSDSSTDTQYF. For the CDR3, the DNA is TGTGCCATCACGTCGGACTCTAGCACAGATACGCAGTATTTT. The chain joins TRBV10-3 to TRBJ2-3, with a tentative D call TRBD2 (5 bases). Germline-derived CDR1 and CDR2 are ENHRY and SYGVKD. Trimming left V 7 bases short and J 0 bases short, with 11 bases between. This CDR3 region has 14 residues.

In this sample, this clone turned up a few times. The CDR3 DNA reads as TGTGCTAGTGGTAAAGACAGTGTGCACACTGAAGCTTTCTTT. This encodes CASGKDSVHTEAFF. The chain carries TRBV12-5 and TRBJ1-1; a possible D gene is TRBD1 (5 bases). Germline values: CDR1 LGHNT, CDR2 FRNRAP. V was cut by 5 bases and J by 3 bases, with 13 bases left in between. This CDR3 is built from 14 residues.

This chain joins TRBV5-4 and TRBJ1-3; D not certain. Trimming left V 1 base short and J 4 bases short, with 9 bases between. The CDR3 covers 14 residues. Looked up from germline, CDR1 is SGHNT and CDR2 is YYREEE (reference sequence). CDR3 sequence: CASSLWEAGNTIYF. CDR3 nucleotides: TGTGCCAGCAGCTTGTGGGAGGCAGGAAACACCATATATTTT.

This clone is medium-sized within its sample. This chain joins TRBV7-9 and TRBJ2-7; 7 bases are a match to TRBD1. With V trimmed by 3 bases and J by 2 bases, 4 bases remained unmatched. Germline CDR1 reads SEHNR; CDR2 reads FQNEAQ (reference sequence). CDR3 length: 14 residues. The CDR3 protein is CASSFTGVTYEQYV. CDR3 DNA: TGTGCCAGCAGCTTTACAGGGGTGACCTACGAGCAGTACGTC.

The chain is built from TRBV7-9 and TRBJ2-1, with TRBD1 identical over 9 bases. The CDR3 sequence is 15 residues long. The V gene end was trimmed by 5 bases and the J gene end by 3 bases; junction bases not matched to a gene: 5. The germline V gene has CDR1 SEHNR and CDR2 FQNEAQ (reference sequence). Here the CDR3 DNA reads TGTGCCAGCAGCGTAACAGGGGGCGGCTACAATGAGCAGTTCTTC. It encodes CASSVTGGGYNEQFF.

In nucleotides, the CDR3 is TGCGCCAGCAGCTTGGTAGGGACAGGGGAACAACAGTACTTC. It specifies CASSLVGTGEQQYF. The gene calls are TRBV5-1 and TRBJ2-5; 10 nucleotides match TRBD1. Germline loops: CDR1 SGHRS, CDR2 YFSETQ. Trimming at V came to 0 bases and at J to 11 bases, leaving 7 bases not matched to a gene. The CDR3 has 14 residues.

The table lists this clone with a few counts. The J gene is TRBJ1-4, the V gene TRBV5-6; no clear D. There are 15 residues in the CDR3. V lost 4 bases to trimming and J lost 6 bases, with 16 bases between them. Germline lookup yields CDR1 SGHDT and CDR2 YYEEEE. The CDR3 DNA is TGTGCCAGCAGCCTTCCTCGACGGAGCCATGAAAAACTGTTTTTT. Translation: CASSLPRRSHEKLFF. Supplemented by reference TRBV5-6 and TRBJ1-4, the full variable domain reads DAGVTQSPTHLIKTRGQQVTLRCSPKSGHDTVSWYQQALGQGPQFIFQYYEEEERQRGNFPDRFSGHQFPNYSSELNVNALLLGDSALYLCASSLPRRSHEKLFFGSGTQLSVL.

This clone rates as medium-sized. The chain joins TRBV7-8 to TRBJ1-1; no firm D call. The CDR3 sequence is 12 residues long. The germline V gene encodes CDR1 SGHVS and CDR2 FQNEAQ. V was cut by 4 bases and J by 7 bases, with 10 bases left in between. CDR3: CASSSRIDEAFF. The CDR3 DNA is TGTGCCAGCAGCTCGAGGATCGATGAAGCTTTCTTT.